The source of this TCR beta chain is a study of T cell repertoires in cytomegalovirus infection (dated by TCRdb to between 2018 and 2020). For context, the study as a whole: Donor HLA type was relevant to the analysis, because carriage of CMV infection together with the matching HLA type was indicated by public TCR beta signatures.

What the work shows at the level of the full study, not this receptor alone: Carriers of CMV infection plus the relevant HLA type were discriminated by the cumulative frequency of public TCR beta family members in the study cohort and in an independent 352-donor cohort. The ex vivo response was dominated by HLA-C-restricted CMV-specific TCR beta clonotypes, and the single most frequent clonotype in two of eight donors was supplied by these HLA-C-restricted clonotypes.

Trimming leaves V shorter by 5 bases and J shorter by 11 bases, with the junction holding 7 bases beyond the gene matches. CDR1 and CDR2 are read off the germline V gene as MNHEY and SVGAGI. Inclusive of the bounding cysteine and phenylalanine, the CDR3 is 13 residues long. Solely the CDR3 DNA is kept, with 39 bases framed from the first base. About this clonotype: It has no known antigen specificity. Base qualities were left out, and no much larger clone turns up one base away.

The sequencer was an Illumina HiSeq 1500. TCRdb's own reprocessing of the public reads used fastp at Q25 and MiXCR and kept productive beta chains. Merged by CDR3 protein, the rows form single entries marked with the most common genes and DNA. This sample is represented by hundreds of thousands of distinct CDR3 sequences; roughly 24% of them were singletons. The top ten clones comprise 7.5% to 9% of the sample. The origin of this receptor is a human donor in good health (CMV status not recorded). Some clones in this sample may be carry-over from other donors' samples. The sequenced sample was CD8+ T cells from PBMCs. The chain employs TRBV6-5 and TRBJ2-1; 9 of the junction bases match TRBD1. CDR3 loop: CASSHGQGFKQFF. The DNA sequence is as follows: TGTGCCAGCAGTCATGGACAGGGGTTCAAGCAGTTCTTC.